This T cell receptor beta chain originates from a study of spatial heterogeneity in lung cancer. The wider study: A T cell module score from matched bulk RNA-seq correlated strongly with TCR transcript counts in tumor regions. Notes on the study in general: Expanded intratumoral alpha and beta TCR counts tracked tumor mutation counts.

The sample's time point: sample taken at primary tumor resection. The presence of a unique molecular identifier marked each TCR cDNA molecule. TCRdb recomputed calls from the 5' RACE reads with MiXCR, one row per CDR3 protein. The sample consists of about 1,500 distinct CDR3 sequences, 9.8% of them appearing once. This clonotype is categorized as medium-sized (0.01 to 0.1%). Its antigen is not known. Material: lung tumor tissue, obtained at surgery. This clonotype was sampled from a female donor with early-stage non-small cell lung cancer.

The CDR3 DNA reads as TGCGCCAGCAGCCAACCCCGGACAGGGATGAATACGCAGTATTTT. Its translation is CASSQPRTGMNTQYF. The V call is TRBV4-1, the J call TRBJ2-3; 8 positions agree with TRBD1. V shed 2 bases and J 7 bases; nucleotides not matched to a gene: 8. Germline V gene data show CDR1 as MGHRA and CDR2 as YSYEKL. This CDR3 region has 15 residues.